The clone carrying this T cell receptor beta chain was detected only a few times. MiXCR was run by TCRdb on the 5' RACE reads, yielding one entry per CDR3 protein. This table holds about 45,000 distinct CDR3 sequences, around 10% found once. This sample stems from a study of early T cells in non-severe SARS-CoV-2 infection. The receptor was derived from an adult who was a healthcare worker with PCR-confirmed SARS-CoV-2 infection or an uninfected control (not recorded which). The source material was whole blood.

CDR3 in amino acids: CSKDRDYEQYF. The CDR3 region has the DNA TGCAGCAAGGACAGGGATTACGAGCAGTACTTC. The chain is built from TRBV29-1 and TRBJ2-7, with TRBD1 matching over 8 bases. This CDR3 spans 11 amino acids. CDR1 and CDR2 from the germline V gene are SQVTM and ANQGSEA. V lost 8 bases to trimming and J lost 4 bases; unmatched junction nucleotides: 4.